This T cell receptor beta chain is from a study of sequential checkpoint blockade in melanoma. Study-level information: Both treatment sequences were followed by maintenance nivolumab.

Assay used: immunoSEQ multiplex PCR; TCRdb lists only in-frame clones, some missing. This table holds more than 9,500 clones, 60% to 80% found once. Documented treatment: randomized to nivolumab then ipilimumab (arm A) or the reverse (arm B). Sorted cells were live CD3+CD8+, lacking CD19 and CD56, from PBMCs. This CDR3 is built from 13 residues. V shed 9 bases, J shed 4 bases, and the junction held 3 bases outside the gene matches. CDR1 is SEHNR, CDR2 FQNEAQ, per germline (reference sequence). This TCR derives from a human donor with melanoma. The J gene is TRBJ2-2, the V gene TRBV7-9, with 9 bases fitting TRBD2. The sample was CD8+ T cells sorted from blood (inferred from file names), taken from a patient given nivolumab and ipilimumab in sequence. CDR3: CASSGRGTGELFF. In nucleotides, the CDR3 is TGTGCCAGTAGCGGGAGAGGCACCGGGGAGCTGTTTTTT.